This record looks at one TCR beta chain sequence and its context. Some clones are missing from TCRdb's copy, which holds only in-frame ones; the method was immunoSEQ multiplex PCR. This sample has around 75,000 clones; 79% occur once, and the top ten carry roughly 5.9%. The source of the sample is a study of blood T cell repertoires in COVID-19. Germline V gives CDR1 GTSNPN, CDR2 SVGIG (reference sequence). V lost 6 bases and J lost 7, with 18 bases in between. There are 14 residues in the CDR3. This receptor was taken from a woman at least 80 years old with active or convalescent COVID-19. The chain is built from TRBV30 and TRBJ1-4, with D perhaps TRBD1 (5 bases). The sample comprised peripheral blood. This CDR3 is CACPLKGLPEKLFF. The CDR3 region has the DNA TGTGCCTGCCCGCTGAAGGGACTTCCTGAAAAACTGTTTTTT.